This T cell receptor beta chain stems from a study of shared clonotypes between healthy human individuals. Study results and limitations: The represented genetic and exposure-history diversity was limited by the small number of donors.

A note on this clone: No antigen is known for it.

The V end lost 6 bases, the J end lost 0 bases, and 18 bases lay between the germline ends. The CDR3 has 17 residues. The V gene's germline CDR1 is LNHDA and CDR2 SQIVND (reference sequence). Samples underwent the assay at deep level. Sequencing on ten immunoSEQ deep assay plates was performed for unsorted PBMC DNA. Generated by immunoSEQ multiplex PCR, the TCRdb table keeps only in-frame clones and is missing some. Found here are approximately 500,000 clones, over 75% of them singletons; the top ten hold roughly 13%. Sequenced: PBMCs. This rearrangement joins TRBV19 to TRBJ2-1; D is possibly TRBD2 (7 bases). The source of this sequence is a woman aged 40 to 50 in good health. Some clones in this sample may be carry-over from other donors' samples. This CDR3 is CASSRGGVEGSYNEQFF. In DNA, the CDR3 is TGTGCCAGTAGCCGAGGGGGGGTCGAGGGCTCCTACAATGAGCAGTTCTTC.